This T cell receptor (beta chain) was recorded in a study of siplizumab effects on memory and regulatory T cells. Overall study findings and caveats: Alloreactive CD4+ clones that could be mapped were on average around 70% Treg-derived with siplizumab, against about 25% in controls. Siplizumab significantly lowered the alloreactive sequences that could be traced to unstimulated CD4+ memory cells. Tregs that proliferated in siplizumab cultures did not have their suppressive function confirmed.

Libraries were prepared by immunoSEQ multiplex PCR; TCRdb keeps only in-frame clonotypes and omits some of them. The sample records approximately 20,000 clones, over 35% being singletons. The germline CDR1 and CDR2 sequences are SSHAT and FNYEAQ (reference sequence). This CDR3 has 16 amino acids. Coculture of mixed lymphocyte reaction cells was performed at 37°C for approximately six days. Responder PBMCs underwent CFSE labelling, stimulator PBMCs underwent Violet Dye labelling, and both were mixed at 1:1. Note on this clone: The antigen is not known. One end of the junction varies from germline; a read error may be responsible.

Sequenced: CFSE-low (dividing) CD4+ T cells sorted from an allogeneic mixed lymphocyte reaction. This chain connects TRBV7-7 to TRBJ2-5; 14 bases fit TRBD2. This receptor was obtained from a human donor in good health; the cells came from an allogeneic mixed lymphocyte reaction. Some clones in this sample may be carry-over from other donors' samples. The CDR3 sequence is CASSLGTSGSQETQYF. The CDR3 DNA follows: TGTGCTAGCAGCCTAGGGACTAGCGGGAGTCAAGAGACCCAGTACTTC.